This entry lists 13 T cell receptor beta chains sequenced from one sample in a study of blood T cells in healthy people across ages. The authors ran a second PCR of roughly 6 to 12 cycles using a sample-barcoded 5' primer and a J-beta primer mix. MiXCR was run by TCRdb on the 5' RACE reads, yielding one entry per CDR3 protein. The table records roughly 1.5 million distinct CDR3 sequences, less than 45% of them present only once. Material: blood. The receptor set was obtained from a woman aged 18-29 years in good health.

This chain uses TRBV7-2 with TRBJ2-7; the D gene is possibly TRBD2 (6 bases). Per germline, CDR1 SGHTA and CDR2 FQGNSA. V was pared by 3 bases and J by 7 bases, with 19 bases between. This CDR3 has 15 residues. In nucleotides, the CDR3 is TGTGCCAGCAGCTTCGGCGGGAATTACTACAATGAGCAGTACTTC. This gives the protein CASSFGGNYYNEQYF.

The genes are TRBV29-1 and TRBJ2-4; TRBD1 aligns across 7 bases. The end of the DNA is better explained by TRBJ2-7, so the J call may be wrong. This CDR3 region has 11 residues. From germline, CDR1 is SQVTM and CDR2 ANQGSEA. This chain's CDR3 is CSVTGKYEQYF. CDR3 DNA sequence: TGCAGCGTGACAGGGAAATACGAGCAGTACTTC.

This chain uses TRBV28 with TRBJ2-7, with D maybe TRBD2 (5 bases). The CDR3 length is 14 residues. V lost 6 bases and J 3 bases, leaving 15 bases between the germline ends. CDR1 is MDHEN and CDR2 is SYDVKM in the germline V gene. The CDR3 loop reads CASRMGRGFYEQYF. CDR3 bases: TGTGCCAGCAGGATGGGCCGGGGTTTCTACGAGCAGTACTTC.

Worth noting for this clonotype: At one boundary the junction diverges from the germline segment, which might be a read error. The chain employs TRBV24-1 and TRBJ2-7, with 13 nucleotides matching TRBD2. The DNA matches TRBJ2-5 better at its end, which makes the J call doubtful. From germline, CDR1 is KGHDR and CDR2 SFDVKD. The length of the CDR3 is 17 residues. The CDR3 DNA follows: TGTGCCGCCAGTGATTTCGGACTAGCGGGAGTGGAAGAGACCCAGTACTTC. Translated: CAASDFGLAGVEETQYF.

J is TRBJ2-1 and V is TRBV7-2; tentative D call: TRBD2 (5 bases). The V gene's germline CDR1 is SGHTA and CDR2 FQGNSA. V was shortened by 0 bases and J by 7 bases, with 10 bases between the two germline ends. This CDR3 spans 14 amino acids. The chain's CDR3 is CASSLAGSENEQFF. The CDR3 nucleotides read TGTGCCAGCAGCTTAGCGGGGAGTGAGAATGAGCAGTTCTTC. Supplemented by reference TRBV7-2 and TRBJ2-1, the full variable domain reads GAGVSQSPSNKVTEKGKDVELRCDPISGHTALYWYRQSLGQGLEFLIYFQGNSAPDKSGLPSDRFSAERTGGSVSTLTIQRTQQEDSAVYLCASSLAGSENEQFFGPGTRLTVL.

A few counts support this clonotype. The chain employs TRBV12-3 or TRBV12-4 and TRBJ2-2; 9 bases map to TRBD2. The J segment lost 4 bases and the V segment lost 3 bases, leaving 9 bases of the junction unmatched. This CDR3 has 17 residues. CDR3 in amino acids: CASSFRTGLASTGELFF. CDR3 in DNA: TGTGCCAGCAGTTTCCGGACGGGACTAGCATCCACCGGGGAGCTGTTTTTT.

V is TRBV9 and J is TRBJ2-1; no clear D gene. Germline V gene sequence: CDR1 SGDLS, CDR2 YYNGEE. Deletions cut 0 bases from V and 8 bases from J, with 12 bases between. This CDR3 region has 14 residues. CDR3 coding DNA: TGTGCCAGCAGCGTAGATACGAACGACGATGAGCAGTTCTTC. Translation gives CASSVDTNDDEQFF.

The genes are TRBV9 and TRBJ2-7, with D unresolved. V lost 4 bases, J lost 1 base, and 12 bases lay in between. Germline values: CDR1 SGDLS, CDR2 YYNGEE. The CDR3 covers 14 residues. CDR3 residues: CASSTGSHSYEQYF. The CDR3 coding sequence is TGTGCCAGCAGCACTGGTAGCCATTCCTACGAGCAGTACTTC. The variable domain in full, with the rest retrieved from reference TRBV9 and TRBJ2-7, is DSGVTQTPKHLITATGQRVTLRCSPRSGDLSVYWYQQSLDQGLQFLIQYYNGEERAKGNILERFSAQQFPDLHSELNLSSLELGDSALYFCASSTGSHSYEQYFGPGTRLTVT.

The V gene is TRBV18, the J gene TRBJ1-5, with D possibly TRBD1 on 6 matching bases. V was clipped by 5 bases and J by 2 bases, with 13 bases between them. Germline V gives CDR1 KGHSH, CDR2 LQKENI. The CDR3 runs 15 residues. The CDR3 sequence is CASSESGGGNQPQHF. In DNA, the CDR3 is TGTGCCAGCTCAGAAAGCGGGGGCGGCAATCAGCCCCAGCATTTT.

As regards this clonotype: The junction does not match germline at one end; this may be a read error. V gene TRBV10-3 combines with J gene TRBJ2-1; D possibly corresponds to TRBD1 (6 bases). The CDR3 consists of 14 residues. Per the germline V gene, CDR1 is ENHRY and CDR2 is SYGVKD. CDR3 DNA sequence: TGTGCCATCAGTGAGGCTTCGTGGGACAACGAGCAGTTCTTC. This gives the protein CAISEASWDNEQFF.

In this sample, this clonotype turned up a few times. The chain is built from TRBV2 and TRBJ1-2; 9 nucleotides line up with TRBD1. After removal of 4 bases from V and 4 bases from J, the junction contained 7 bases not matched to a gene. This CDR3 comprises 15 residues. Germline V gene data show CDR1 as SNHLY and CDR2 as FYNNEI. The CDR3 region is CASSVGGTGSYGYTF. The DNA for the CDR3 is TGTGCCAGCAGTGTCGGAGGGACAGGGAGCTATGGCTACACCTTC.

The V and J genes are TRBV5-6 and TRBJ2-3; TRBD2 matches at 7 bases. The CDR3 runs to 16 residues. Germline CDR1 reads SGHDT; CDR2 reads YYEEEE. The V gene end was trimmed by 4 bases and the J gene end by 8 bases; junction bases not matched to a gene: 16. The CDR3 loop reads CASSLARLPLAGTQYF. The CDR3, as DNA: TGTGCCAGCAGCCTAGCCCGGCTCCCTTTAGCGGGTACGCAGTATTTT.

V and J are TRBV9 and TRBJ1-2; TRBD1 matches at 9 bases. This CDR3 spans 14 amino acids. After removal of 4 bases from V and 6 bases from J, the junction contained 7 bases not matched to a gene. CDR1 is SGDLS, CDR2 YYNGEE, per germline. CDR3 DNA sequence: TGTGCCAGCAGCTCTCGGACAGGGGAGGATGGCTACACCTTC. This codes for CASSSRTGEDGYTF. Filled out from reference TRBV9 and TRBJ1-2, the complete variable domain reads DSGVTQTPKHLITATGQRVTLRCSPRSGDLSVYWYQQSLDQGLQFLIQYYNGEERAKGNILERFSAQQFPDLHSELNLSSLELGDSALYFCASSSRTGEDGYTFGSGTRLTVV.